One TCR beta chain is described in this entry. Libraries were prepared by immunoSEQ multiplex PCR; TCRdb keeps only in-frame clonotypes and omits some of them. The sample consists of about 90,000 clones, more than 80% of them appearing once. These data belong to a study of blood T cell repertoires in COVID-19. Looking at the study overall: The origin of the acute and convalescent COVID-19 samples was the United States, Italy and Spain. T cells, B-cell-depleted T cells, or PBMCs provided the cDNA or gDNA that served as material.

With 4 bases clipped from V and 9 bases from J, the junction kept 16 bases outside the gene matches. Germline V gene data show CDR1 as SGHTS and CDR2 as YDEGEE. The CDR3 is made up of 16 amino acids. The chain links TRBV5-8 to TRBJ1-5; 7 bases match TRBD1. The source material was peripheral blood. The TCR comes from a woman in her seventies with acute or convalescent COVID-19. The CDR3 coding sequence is TGTGCCAGCAGCAAGGGGGCGGGGGGCTACGAGGGGCCCCAGCATTTT. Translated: CASSKGAGGYEGPQHF. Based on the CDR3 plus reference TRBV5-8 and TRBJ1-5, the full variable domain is EAGVTQSPTHLIKTRGQQATLRCSPISGHTSVYWYQQALGLGLQFLLWYDEGEERNRGNFPPRFSGRQFPNYSSELNVNALELEDSALYLCASSKGAGGYEGPQHFGDGTRLSIL.